This T cell receptor beta chain was found in a study of PD-1 blockade in classical Hodgkin lymphoma. General study findings and limits: A significant rise in TCR diversity was seen by C4D1 for CD4+ cells but not for CD8+ cells.

For this clone: Its antigen is unknown.

CDR3 length: 12 amino acids. CDR1 MNHEY and CDR2 SVGAGI come from the germline V gene. V gave up 4 bases and J gave up 10 bases, with 11 bases separating them. Only in-frame clones appear in the TCRdb table, and some are missing; sequencing was by immunoSEQ multiplex PCR. This sample carries fewer than 30,000 clones, almost 90% of them seen once, and the ten largest clones take about 7%. Each of the patients experienced relapse following autologous stem cell transplantation, and their brentuximab vedotin exposure differed. Magnetic negative selection of thawed PBMCs yielded the CD8+ T cells. Best responses fell into complete response, partial response or progressive disease.

This rearrangement joins TRBV6-5 to TRBJ2-1; D gene ambiguous. The starting material was CD8+ T cells from blood, obtained at baseline. The TCR comes from a human donor with classical Hodgkin lymphoma. The CDR3, as DNA: TGTGCCAGCAGTTTTCCGCCCGGAGAGCAGTTCTTC. It translates to CASSFPPGEQFF.